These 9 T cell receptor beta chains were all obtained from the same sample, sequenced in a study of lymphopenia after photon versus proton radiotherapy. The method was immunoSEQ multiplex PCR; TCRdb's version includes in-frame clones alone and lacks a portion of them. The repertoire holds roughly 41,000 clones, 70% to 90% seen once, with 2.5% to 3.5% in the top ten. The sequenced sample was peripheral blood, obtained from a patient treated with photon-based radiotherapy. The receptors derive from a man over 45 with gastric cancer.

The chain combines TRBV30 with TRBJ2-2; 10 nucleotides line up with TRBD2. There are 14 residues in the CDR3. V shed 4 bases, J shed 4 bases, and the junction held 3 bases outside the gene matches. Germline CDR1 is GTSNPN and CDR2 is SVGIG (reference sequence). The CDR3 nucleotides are TGTGCCTGGACTAGCGGGAGTTTCACCGGGGAGCTGTTTTTT. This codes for CAWTSGSFTGELFF.

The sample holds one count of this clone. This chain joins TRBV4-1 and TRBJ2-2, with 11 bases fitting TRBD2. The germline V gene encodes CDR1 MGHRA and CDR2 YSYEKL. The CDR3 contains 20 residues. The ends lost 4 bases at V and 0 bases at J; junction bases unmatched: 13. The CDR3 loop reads CASSLFVAGGPLANTGELFF. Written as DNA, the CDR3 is TGCGCCAGCAGCCTATTCGTAGCGGGGGGGCCCCTCGCGAACACCGGGGAGCTGTTTTTT.

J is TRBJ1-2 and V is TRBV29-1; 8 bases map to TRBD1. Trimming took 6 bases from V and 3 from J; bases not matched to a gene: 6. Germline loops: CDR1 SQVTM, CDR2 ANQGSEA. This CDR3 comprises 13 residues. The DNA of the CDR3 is TGCAGCGTGTCGACGACAGGGGACTATGGCTACACCTTC. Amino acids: CSVSTTGDYGYTF.

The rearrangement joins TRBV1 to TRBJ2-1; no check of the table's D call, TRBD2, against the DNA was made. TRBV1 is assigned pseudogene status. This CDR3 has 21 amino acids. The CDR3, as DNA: TGCACCAGCAGCGGGGGTATTGCTAGCGGGAGGGACGGAGTGTCCTACAATGAGCAGTTCTTC. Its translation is CTSSGGIASGRDGVSYNEQFF.

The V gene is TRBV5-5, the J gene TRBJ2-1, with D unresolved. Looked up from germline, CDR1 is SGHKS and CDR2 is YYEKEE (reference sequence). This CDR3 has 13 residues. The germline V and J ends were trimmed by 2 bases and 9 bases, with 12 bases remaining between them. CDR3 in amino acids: CASSLGVPTEQFF. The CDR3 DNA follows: TGTGCCAGCAGCTTAGGTGTCCCCACTGAGCAGTTCTTC.

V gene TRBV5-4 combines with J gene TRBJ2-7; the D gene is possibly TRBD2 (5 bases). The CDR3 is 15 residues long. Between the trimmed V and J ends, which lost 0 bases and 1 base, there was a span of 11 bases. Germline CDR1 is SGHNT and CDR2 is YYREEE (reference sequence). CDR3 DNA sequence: TGTGCCAGCAGCTTGGACCTAGCTAATTCCTACGAGCAGTACTTC. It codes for CASSLDLANSYEQYF.

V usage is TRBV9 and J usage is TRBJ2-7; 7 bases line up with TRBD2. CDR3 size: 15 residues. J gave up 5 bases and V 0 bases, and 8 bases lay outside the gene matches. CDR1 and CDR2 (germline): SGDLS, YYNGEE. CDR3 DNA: TGTGCCAGCAGCGTAGTGGGAGGGGCCCGCGACGAGCAGTACTTC. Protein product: CASSVVGGARDEQYF. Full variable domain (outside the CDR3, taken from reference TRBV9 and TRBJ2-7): DSGVTQTPKHLITATGQRVTLRCSPRSGDLSVYWYQQSLDQGLQFLIQYYNGEERAKGNILERFSAQQFPDLHSELNLSSLELGDSALYFCASSVVGGARDEQYFGPGTRLTVT.

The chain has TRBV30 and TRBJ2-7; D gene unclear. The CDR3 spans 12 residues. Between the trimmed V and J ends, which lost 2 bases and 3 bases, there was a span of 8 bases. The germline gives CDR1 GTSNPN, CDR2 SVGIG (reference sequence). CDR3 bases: TGTGCCTGGAGTCATAGCAGCTACGAGCAGTACTTC. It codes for CAWSHSSYEQYF.

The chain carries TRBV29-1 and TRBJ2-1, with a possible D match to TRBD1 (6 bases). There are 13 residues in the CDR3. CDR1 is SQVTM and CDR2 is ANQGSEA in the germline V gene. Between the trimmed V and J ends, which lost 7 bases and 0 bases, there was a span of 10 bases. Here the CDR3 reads CSAWTASYNEQFF. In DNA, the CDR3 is TGCAGCGCGTGGACAGCCTCCTACAATGAGCAGTTCTTC.